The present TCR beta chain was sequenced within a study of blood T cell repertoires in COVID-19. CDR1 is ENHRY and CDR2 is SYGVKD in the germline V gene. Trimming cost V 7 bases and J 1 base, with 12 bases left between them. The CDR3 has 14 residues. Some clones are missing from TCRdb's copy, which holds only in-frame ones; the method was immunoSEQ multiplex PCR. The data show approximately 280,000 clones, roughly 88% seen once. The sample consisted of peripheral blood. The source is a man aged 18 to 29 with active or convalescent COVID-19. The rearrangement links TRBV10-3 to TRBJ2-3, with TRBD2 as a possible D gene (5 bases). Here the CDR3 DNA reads TGTGCCATCACCGACCGGGGAGGCACAGATACGCAGTATTTT. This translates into CAITDRGGTDTQYF.